This T cell receptor (beta chain) was found in a study of cytomegalovirus exposure and HLA in healthy donors. As for the donors, each was a healthy bone marrow donor. The PCR had 60 Vbeta and 13 Jbeta primers. TCRdb's table, derived via immunoSEQ multiplex PCR, lists solely in-frame clones and lacks some. The sample carries roughly 120,000 clones, around 81% recorded once. V lost 3 bases and J lost 6; bases outside the gene matches: 0. In germline, CDR1 is SGHVS, CDR2 FNYEAQ. CDR3 length equals 12 residues. Overall study findings and caveats: Roughly even sequencing depth across donors was the assumption behind the presence/absence analyses. Later analysis demonstrated an association between a missense DCLRE1C variant and TCR beta V- and J-gene trimming. HLA allele associations emerged for 17,000 or so TCR beta sequences in a later analysis, at 0.05 false discovery rate.

In the case of this clone: The antigen remains unidentified.

Sequenced input: PBMCs. This clonotype originated in a woman aged 40 to 55 in good health and CMV-seronegative. The V and J genes are TRBV7-6 and TRBJ1-1; TRBD1 agrees at 8 bases. DNA of the CDR3: TGTGCCAGCAGCTTGACAGGGGCTGAAGCTTTCTTT. Translating gives CASSLTGAEAFF.